This T cell receptor beta chain was sequenced for a study of vaccination and CD4 T cells after COVID-19. Study-level background: Either the Pfizer-BioNTech BNT162b2 or Moderna mRNA-1273 vaccine was given as two doses. The cells in question were stimulated using overlapping spike peptides derived from SARS-CoV-2, HCoV-NL63, HCoV-OC43 and HCoV-229E.

The study sequenced cultured CD4+ T cell DNA using the Oncomine TCR Beta short-read assay. From the PCR reads, TCRdb called clonotypes with MiXCR, one entry per CDR3 protein. The table has 9,500 to 15,000 distinct CDR3 sequences, 45% to 50% seen once. A word on this clonotype: What it binds is not known.

Germline values: CDR1 DFQATT, CDR2 SNEGSKA (reference sequence). The CDR3 is 13 residues long. V lost 8 bases and J 5 bases, leaving 17 bases between the germline ends. The treatment: approximately 9-day PBMC culture with coronavirus spike peptide pools or control peptides (ViraFEST assay). PBMCs, plated at roughly 2 million per well, were grown in the presence of about 9.5 IU/ml IL-2 and 9.5 to 10 ug/ml peptide pools. The chain recombines TRBV20-1 with TRBJ2-3, with D possibly TRBD2 on 6 matching bases. This receptor was identified in a human donor who had recovered from COVID-19. The sequencing sample was made of CD4+ T cells from blood, cultured in vitro. CDR3 residues: CSTAPGVRDTQYF. The CDR3 nucleotides read TGCAGTACAGCCCCGGGGGTCAGAGATACGCAGTATTTT.